A selection of T cell receptor beta chains follows, all from one sample in a study of cytotoxic CD8 clonotypes in ibrutinib-treated CLL. Data came from immunoSEQ multiplex PCR; TCRdb stores just in-frame clones and leaves some out. The sample records around 150,000 clones, approximately 77% being singletons. Sequenced material: PBMCs, taken after 12 months of ibrutinib treatment. The source is a human donor with chronic lymphocytic leukemia. Each CDR3 is given with its conserved first and last residue. The D gene is left open where the match is weak. Size is omitted from some rows. Given values are once, few, many or a class for expanded clones.

d_gene,v_gene,abundance,j_gene,CDR3aa,CDR3nt
.,TRBV5-1,.,TRBJ1-1,CASSSGTITPLEAFF,TGCGCCAGCAGCTCCGGGACAATAACCCCACTTGAAGCTTTCTTT
TRBD1,TRBV4-1,.,TRBJ1-1,CASSPRDSLMNTEAFF,TGCGCCAGCAGCCCCCGGGACAGTTTGATGAACACTGAAGCTTTCTTT
.,TRBV28,.,TRBJ1-3,CASSFLGNTIYF,TGTGCCAGCAGTTTCCTTGGAAACACCATATATTTT
TRBD1,TRBV9,.,TRBJ2-2,CASRRQGSDTGELFF,TGTGCCAGCAGAAGACAGGGGTCGGACACCGGGGAGCTGTTTTTT
TRBD1,TRBV6-6,.,TRBJ2-1,CASSNQKGQAPPFF,TGTGCCAGCAGTAACCAAAAGGGACAGGCACCCCCGTTCTTC
.,TRBV28,.,TRBJ1-1,CASSFHKGFPEAFF,TGTGCCAGCAGTTTTCACAAGGGATTCCCAGAAGCTTTCTTT
TRBD2,TRBV28,.,TRBJ2-7,CASRETSGSYEQYF,TGTGCCAGCAGAGAAACTAGCGGCTCCTACGAGCAGTACTTC
.,TRBV25-1,.,TRBJ1-1,CASSESQGRGTEAFF,TGTGCCAGCAGTGAATCCCAGGGGAGAGGGACTGAAGCTTTCTTT
.,TRBV30,.,TRBJ1-1,CAWSPGGASFF,TGTGCCTGGAGTCCGGGGGGCGCGAGTTTCTTT
TRBD1,TRBV7-3,.,TRBJ2-5,CASSRDREETQYF,TGTGCCAGCAGTCGCGACAGGGAAGAGACCCAGTACTTC
.,TRBV5-8,.,TRBJ2-1,CASSLHGGKKRDKPYNEQFF,TGTGCCAGCAGCTTGCATGGGGGTAAAAAACGGGACAAACCCTACAATGAGCAGTTCTTC
TRBD2,TRBV19,once,TRBJ2-1,CASSIELAGGFNEQFF,TGTGCCAGTAGTATAGAACTAGCGGGAGGCTTTAATGAGCAGTTCTTC
.,TRBV11-3,.,TRBJ2-3,CASSLSGYTQYF,TGTGCCAGCAGCTTATCAGGCTATACGCAGTATTTT
.,TRBV9,.,TRBJ1-2,CASSRGGNTGIYPYGYTF,TGTGCCAGCAGCCGGGGGGGGAACACAGGGATATACCCCTATGGCTACACCTTC
.,TRBV10-3,.,TRBJ1-1,CAIAPTKVNTEAFF,TGTGCCATCGCTCCCACCAAGGTCAACACTGAAGCTTTCTTT
.,TRBV19,.,TRBJ1-5,CASSPTLSNQPQHF,TGTGCCAGTAGTCCAACCCTTAGCAATCAGCCCCAGCATTTT
.,TRBV4-3,.,TRBJ1-3,CASSQVTHRLLPNASGNTIYF,TGCGCCAGCAGCCAAGTGACCCATAGACTACTCCCGAATGCCTCTGGAAACACCATATATTTT
.,TRBV6-9,.,TRBJ2-7,CASSYCWVCRGPYEQYF,TGTGCCAGCAGTTATTGTTGGGTGTGCAGGGGCCCTTACGAGCAGTACTTC
TRBD1,TRBV15,.,TRBJ2-5,CATSRDRGQGRETQYF,TGTGCCACCAGCAGAGATAGGGGACAGGGGCGAGAGACCCAGTACTTC
TRBD1,TRBV18,.,TRBJ1-1,CASSTDRWDTEAFF,TGTGCCAGCTCGACGGACAGGTGGGACACTGAAGCTTTCTTT
TRBD1,TRBV7-3,.,TRBJ2-6,CASRSTGVGANVLTF,TGTGCCAGCAGATCAACAGGGGTCGGGGCCAACGTCCTGACTTTC
.,TRBV7-2,once,TRBJ2-1,CASSLSFGQFF,TGTGCCAGCAGCTTGTCATTTGGGCAGTTCTTC
.,TRBV6-5,.,TRBJ2-5,CASSYSNRETQYF,TGTGCCAGCAGTTACTCGAACAGAGAGACCCAGTACTTC
.,TRBV21-1,few,TRBJ1-6,CASSDTRRQGYNSPLHF,TGTGCCAGCAGCGATACACGTCGACAGGGCTATAATTCACCCCTCCACTTT
.,TRBV15,.,TRBJ1-4,CATSRDGGGYGEKLFF,TGTGCCACCAGCAGAGATGGAGGGGGATATGGCGAAAAACTGTTTTTT
.,TRBV5-1,.,TRBJ1-2,CASSPLRGPPYGYTF,TGCGCCAGCAGCCCCCTTCGGGGGCCCCCGTATGGCTACACCTTC
TRBD2,TRBV27,.,TRBJ2-1,CASKPGLAGEDEQFF,TGTGCCAGTAAACCGGGACTAGCGGGAGAAGATGAGCAGTTCTTC
.,TRBV19,.,TRBJ1-2,CASSIVAGNSLGYTF,TGTGCCAGTAGCATCGTGGCAGGGAATTCCCTCGGCTACACCTTC
.,TRBV7-6,.,TRBJ1-5,CASSLQGTLNQPQHF,TGTGCCAGCAGCTTACAGGGGACACTCAATCAGCCCCAGCATTTT
.,TRBV28,.,TRBJ1-2,CASSFRGGYTF,TGTGCCAGCAGTTTTAGGGGGGGCTACACCTTC
.,TRBV6-1,once,TRBJ1-5,CASSGPWGSRNQPQHF,TGTGCCAGCAGTGGTCCCTGGGGGAGTAGGAATCAGCCCCAGCATTTT
TRBD2,TRBV11-3,.,TRBJ2-2,CASSPELPGLAGAGELFF,TGTGCCAGCAGCCCCGAACTTCCGGGACTAGCGGGAGCCGGGGAGCTGTTTTTT
.,TRBV28,.,TRBJ2-7,CASSFYSGSTYEQYF,TGTGCCAGCAGTTTTTATTCGGGGTCCACCTACGAGCAGTACTTC
.,TRBV5-1,.,TRBJ2-6,CASNLGNSGANVLTF,TGCGCCAGCAACCTCGGGAACTCTGGGGCCAACGTCCTGACTTTC
TRBD1,TRBV19,.,TRBJ1-5,CASSKDRRNQPQHF,TGTGCCAGTAGTAAGGACAGGAGAAATCAGCCCCAGCATTTT
.,TRBV5-4,.,TRBJ1-1,CASSLLAGVANTEAFF,TGTGCCAGCAGCTTGCTGGCCGGGGTAGCGAACACTGAAGCTTTCTTT
TRBD1,TRBV28,few,TRBJ1-3,CASSSAATGASSGNTIYF,TGTGCCAGCAGTTCGGCCGCGACAGGGGCGAGCTCTGGAAACACCATATATTTT
.,TRBV6-1,.,TRBJ1-3,CASTSGGSSGNTIYF,TGTGCCAGCACTAGCGGGGGGTCCTCTGGAAACACCATATATTTT
TRBD1,TRBV28,few,TRBJ1-5,CASRSTGDQPQHF,TGTGCCAGCAGGTCGACAGGGGATCAGCCCCAGCATTTT
.,TRBV19,.,TRBJ2-2,CASSGGTGELFF,TGTGCCAGTAGCGGGGGCACCGGGGAGCTGTTTTTT
.,TRBV5-1,few,TRBJ2-2,CASSLGSAGELFF,TGCGCCAGCAGCTTGGGCAGCGCCGGGGAGCTGTTTTTT
.,TRBV5-6,.,TRBJ1-5,CASSSGSQPQHF,TGTGCCAGCAGCTCAGGGAGTCAGCCCCAGCATTTT
.,TRBV4-3,once,TRBJ2-7,CASSQEVGGQQYF,TGCGCCAGCAGCCAAGAAGTCGGGGGCCAGCAGTACTTC
.,TRBV11-1,once,TRBJ1-3,CASSSQKVGSHGNTIYF,TGTGCCAGCAGCTCGCAAAAAGTCGGGAGTCATGGAAACACCATATATTTT
.,TRBV5-1,.,TRBJ1-2,CASSFPGSNYGYTF,TGCGCCAGCAGCTTTCCGGGCAGCAACTATGGCTACACCTTC
.,TRBV7-2,.,TRBJ1-5,CASSLGQAEPQHF,TGTGCCAGCAGCTTAGGGCAGGCGGAGCCCCAGCATTTT
.,TRBV28,.,TRBJ1-5,CASTAQNSNQPQHF,TGTGCCAGTACAGCTCAAAATAGCAATCAGCCCCAGCATTTT
.,TRBV7-3,.,TRBJ2-1,CASSKKAESYNEQFF,TGTGCCAGCAGCAAGAAAGCAGAGTCCTACAATGAGCAGTTCTTC
.,TRBV2,.,TRBJ2-7,CASSGAGLYEQYF,TGTGCCAGCAGTGGTGCAGGCCTCTACGAGCAGTACTTC
TRBD1,TRBV4-2,few,TRBJ2-1,CASSQEGDRGREQFF,TGTGCCAGCAGCCAAGAAGGGGACAGGGGGCGTGAGCAGTTCTTC
.,TRBV5-1,.,TRBJ2-7,CASSSEPGQTYEQYF,TGCGCCAGCAGTTCAGAACCGGGCCAAACCTACGAGCAGTACTTC
TRBD1,TRBV7-6,.,TRBJ1-1,CASSSPGQREAFF,TGTGCCAGCAGCTCGCCGGGACAGCGGGAAGCTTTCTTT
.,TRBV7-9,.,TRBJ2-2,CASSLMEAGELFF,TGTGCCAGCAGCTTAATGGAGGCCGGGGAGCTGTTTTTT
.,TRBV5-1,.,TRBJ2-7,CASSLGVGPEAEQYF,TGCGCCAGCAGCTTGGGTGTGGGTCCCGAGGCCGAGCAGTACTTC